Presented here are 31 T cell receptor beta chains from one specimen sequenced in a study of OX40 agonist ivuxolimab in advanced cancers. Only in-frame clones appear in the TCRdb table, and some are missing; sequencing was by immunoSEQ multiplex PCR. The data contain tens of thousands of clones, roughly 81% of them singletons. Sequencing used CD4+ or CD8+ T cells sorted from blood, obtained in a trial of the OX40 agonist ivuxolimab. The receptor source for this set is an adult with an advanced solid tumor such as melanoma, head and neck, liver or kidney cancer.

The genes are TRBV6-1 and TRBJ1-1, with D possibly TRBD1 on 5 matching bases. Germline-derived CDR1 and CDR2 are MNHNS and SASEGT. Deletions cut 3 bases from V and 1 base from J, with 6 bases between. CDR3 length: 13 residues. In DNA, the CDR3 is TGTGCCAGCAGTGATGGACAGAACACTGAAGCTTTCTTT. This encodes CASSDGQNTEAFF.

The rearrangement uses TRBV7-9 and TRBJ2-5; 7 nucleotides agree with TRBD1. V shed 5 bases, J shed 5 bases, and the junction held 11 bases outside the gene matches. Germline loops: CDR1 SEHNR, CDR2 FQNEAQ (reference sequence). The CDR3 is made up of 15 amino acids. This CDR3 is CASSPVTGRLETQYF. The CDR3 DNA sequence: TGTGCCAGCAGCCCGGTGACAGGGCGACTCGAGACCCAGTACTTC.

The V call is TRBV7-8, the J call TRBJ2-1, with TRBD1 identical over 7 bases. Germline values: CDR1 SGHVS, CDR2 FQNEAQ. There are 15 residues in the CDR3. Unmatched junction bases numbered 8, after V lost 5 bases and J lost 4 bases. The CDR3 loop reads CASSPRQGPYNEQFF. CDR3 nucleotide sequence: TGTGCCAGCAGCCCTCGACAGGGACCTTACAATGAGCAGTTCTTC.

This clone was seen just once. The V and J genes are TRBV5-1 and TRBJ1-1; D possibly corresponds to TRBD1 (6 bases). CDR1 is SGHRS, CDR2 YFSETQ, per germline. This CDR3 has 15 residues. Trimming removed 4 bases from V and 6 bases from J, with 19 bases in between. CDR3 DNA sequence: TGCGCCAGCAGCATTACCTCAGGGGAAGGAGCTGAAGCTTTCTTT. Its translation is CASSITSGEGAEAFF.

V gene TRBV4-1 combines with J gene TRBJ1-6, with D perhaps TRBD1 (5 bases). Between the trimmed V and J ends, which lost 2 bases and 10 bases, there was a span of 24 bases. CDR1 and CDR2 from the germline V gene are MGHRA and YSYEKL. This CDR3 spans 18 amino acids. CDR3 in DNA: TGCGCCAGCAGCCAAAAAAACCCCACCCCCGGGGGTCGGTCACCCCTCCACTTT. It yields the protein CASSQKNPTPGGRSPLHF.

The chain joins TRBV19 to TRBJ2-6; D remains unclear. The CDR3 runs to 15 residues. The ends were cut back, 3 bases at V and 0 bases at J, with 6 bases in the middle. Germline CDR1 is LNHDA and CDR2 is SQIVND (reference sequence). CDR3 in DNA: TGTGCCAGTAGTATGATTATCTCTGGGGCCAACGTCCTGACTTTC. It codes for CASSMIISGANVLTF.

J is TRBJ2-1 and V is TRBV28; D is ambiguous. The ends were cut back, 5 bases at V and 12 bases at J, with 14 bases in the middle. The germline V gene encodes CDR1 MDHEN and CDR2 SYDVKM. The CDR3 has 12 residues. The CDR3 bases are TGTGCCAGCAGTAATAGGCCCGGACGGCAGTTCTTC. Translating it yields CASSNRPGRQFF.

CDR3 protein: CASSTGTSYNEQFF. CDR3 bases: TGTGCCAGCAGCACCGGGACTAGCTACAATGAGCAGTTCTTC. V usage is TRBV9 and J usage is TRBJ2-1; 8 positions match TRBD2. The CDR3 length is 14 residues. Germline V gene sequence: CDR1 SGDLS, CDR2 YYNGEE. V lost 4 bases, J lost 3 bases, and 3 bases stayed unmatched.

This chain uses TRBV11-2 with TRBJ2-1; D is ambiguous. This CDR3 has 13 amino acids. V was pared by 1 base and J by 6 bases, with 7 bases between. Looked up from germline, CDR1 is SGHAT and CDR2 is FQNNGV. CDR3 nucleotide sequence: TGTGCCAGCAGCTTAGTCCGGAGCAATGAGCAGTTCTTC. Translated: CASSLVRSNEQFF.

The genes are TRBV6-1 and TRBJ2-3; TRBD2 agrees at 7 bases. The CDR3 extends over 16 amino acids. Germline V lookup: CDR1 MNHNS, CDR2 SASEGT. With V trimmed by 1 base and J by 5 bases, 9 bases remained unmatched. The DNA for the CDR3 is TGTGCCAGCAGTGAAGTAGCTAGCGGAATACAAGATACGCAGTATTTT. This encodes CASSEVASGIQDTQYF.

V usage is TRBV4-3 and J usage is TRBJ1-4; D possibly corresponds to TRBD1 (5 bases). CDR3 length: 18 residues. Germline loops: CDR1 LGHNA, CDR2 YSLEER. Trimming cost V 0 bases and J 3 bases, with 17 bases left between them. CDR3 in amino acids: CASSQDLGGFASNEKLFF. In nucleotides, the CDR3 is TGCGCCAGCAGCCAAGATCTTGGGGGGTTCGCCTCTAATGAAAAACTGTTTTTT.

The chain recombines TRBV5-4 with TRBJ2-7; D might be TRBD1 (6 bases). Germline V gene sequence: CDR1 SGHNT, CDR2 YYREEE (reference sequence). Trimming took off 2 bases at V and 2 bases at J, with 8 bases between the two ends. The CDR3 totals 13 residues. The CDR3 bases are TGTGCCAGCAGCTTTGACAGGACCTACGAGCAGTACTTC. This sequence encodes CASSFDRTYEQYF. The whole variable domain, remainder taken from reference TRBV5-4 and TRBJ2-7, is ETGVTQSPTHLIKTRGQQVTLRCSSQSGHNTVSWYQQALGQGPQFIFQYYREEENGRGNFPPRFSGLQFPNYSSELNVNALELDDSALYLCASSFDRTYEQYFGPGTRLTVT.

The chain uses TRBV27 and TRBJ2-1, with a possible D match to TRBD1 (5 bases). The ends were cut back, 4 bases at V and 2 bases at J, with 12 bases in the middle. Germline assignment: CDR1 MNHEY and CDR2 SMNVEV (reference sequence). The CDR3 consists of 15 residues. CDR3 sequence: CASSSLDSAYNEQFF. The CDR3 region has the DNA TGTGCCAGCAGTTCTCTTGACAGTGCCTACAATGAGCAGTTCTTC.

This rearrangement joins TRBV5-6 to TRBJ2-5; 11 bases align to TRBD2. The CDR3 extends over 15 amino acids. The germline CDR1 and CDR2 sequences are SGHDT and YYEEEE. The J segment lost 7 bases and the V segment lost 4 bases, leaving 9 bases of the junction unmatched. CDR3: CASSIPGTSGATQYF. CDR3 nucleotides: TGTGCCAGCAGCATTCCCGGGACTAGCGGCGCGACCCAGTACTTC.

This chain links TRBV6-6 with TRBJ2-3; D call uncertain. Germline V CDR1 and CDR2: MNHNY, SVGAGI (reference sequence). The CDR3 spans 15 residues. V was shortened by 4 bases and J by 0 bases, with 11 bases between the two germline ends. CDR3 amino acids: CASSSVGSSTDTQYF. The CDR3 DNA reads TGTGCCAGCAGTTCCGTTGGTAGCAGCACAGATACGCAGTATTTT.

The chain joins TRBV5-4 to TRBJ2-5; 12 positions match TRBD2. J gave up 7 bases and V 0 bases, and 13 bases lay outside the gene matches. CDR3 length: 18 residues. Germline-derived CDR1 and CDR2 are SGHNT and YYREEE (reference sequence). CDR3: CASSLGGTSGLSRATQYF. DNA for the CDR3: TGTGCCAGCAGCTTGGGAGGGACTAGCGGGCTGAGTCGAGCGACCCAGTACTTC. The full variable domain, in which reference TRBV5-4 and TRBJ2-5 provide the parts outside the CDR3, is ETGVTQSPTHLIKTRGQQVTLRCSSQSGHNTVSWYQQALGQGPQFIFQYYREEENGRGNFPPRFSGLQFPNYSSELNVNALELDDSALYLCASSLGGTSGLSRATQYFGPGTRLLVL.

CDR3 bases: TGTGCCAGCTCACCACCGCCGAGGAGGCAGGGGGAAGCTTTCTTT. The encoded protein is CASSPPPRRQGEAFF. The rearrangement joins TRBV18 to TRBJ1-1; D perhaps matches TRBD1 (6 bases). This CDR3 comprises 15 residues. Germline CDR1 KGHSH, CDR2 LQKENI. The V end was cut by 0 bases, the J end by 8 bases, with 16 bases between.

The rearrangement joins TRBV7-9 to TRBJ2-7; D not resolved. The CDR3 totals 11 residues. CDR1 SEHNR and CDR2 FQNEAQ come from the germline V gene (reference sequence). The V and J ends lost 3 bases and 3 bases respectively, with 3 bases between them. In nucleotides, the CDR3 is TGTGCCAGCAGCTTCCTCTACGAGCAGTACTTC. This gives the protein CASSFLYEQYF. Supplemented by reference TRBV7-9 and TRBJ2-7, the full variable domain reads DTGVSQNPRHKITKRGQNVTFRCDPISEHNRLYWYRQTLGQGPEFLTYFQNEAQLEKSRLLSDRFSAERPKGSFSTLEIQRTEQGDSAMYLCASSFLYEQYFGPGTRLTVT.

This clone came up a few times. The chain uses TRBV7-9 and TRBJ1-2, with TRBD1 identical over 7 bases. The germline gives CDR1 SEHNR, CDR2 FQNEAQ (reference sequence). The CDR3 contains 14 residues. The V and J ends lost 5 bases and 4 bases, in that order; junction bases with no gene match: 7. In DNA, the CDR3 is TGTGCCAGCAGCGCCCCGGGACAGCCCTATGGCTACACCTTC. It yields the protein CASSAPGQPYGYTF.

The V gene is TRBV9, the J gene TRBJ2-1, with 9 bases aligning to TRBD1. The CDR3 totals 19 residues. Germline-derived CDR1 and CDR2 are SGDLS and YYNGEE. V was clipped by 3 bases and J by 7 bases; unmatched bases: 20. For the CDR3, the DNA is TGTGCCAGCAGCGATAGTCTTACAGTACAGGGGGCGCTAGATAATGAGCAGTTCTTC. Translated: CASSDSLTVQGALDNEQFF.

The genes are TRBV15 and TRBJ1-1, with D maybe TRBD1 (6 bases). The V and J ends lost 4 bases and 5 bases respectively, with 11 bases between them. CDR3 size: 13 residues. Looked up from germline, CDR1 is LNHNV and CDR2 is YYDKDF (reference sequence). The CDR3 nucleotides are TGTGCCACCAGCAAACAAGGGGGGACTGAAGCTTTCTTT. It is translated as CATSKQGGTEAFF.

The genes are TRBV5-1 and TRBJ2-5; tentative D call: TRBD1 (6 bases). The DNA matches TRBJ2-7 better at its end, which makes the J call doubtful. CDR1 SGHRS and CDR2 YFSETQ come from the germline V gene. CDR3 length: 15 amino acids. CDR3 bases: TGCGCCAGCAGCTTGGTAGGGGGACGACAGGACGAGCAGTACTTC. Its translation is CASSLVGGRQDEQYF.

The J gene is TRBJ1-3, the V gene TRBV18; 7 bases are shared with TRBD1. The CDR3 consists of 15 residues. With 6 bases clipped from V and 2 bases from J, the junction kept 7 bases outside the gene matches. Germline V gene lookup returns CDR1 KGHSH and CDR2 LQKENI. DNA for the CDR3: TGTGCCAGCTCTCGCACCGGGACAGCTGGAAACACCATATATTTT. This codes for CASSRTGTAGNTIYF.

The DNA for the CDR3 is TGCGCCAGCAGCTTGGGACAGGGGAACAGAGGGGATGAAAAACTGTTTTTT. This sequence encodes CASSLGQGNRGDEKLFF. This chain connects TRBV5-1 to TRBJ1-4; 8 bases line up with TRBD1. Germline CDR1 is SGHRS and CDR2 is YFSETQ. The CDR3 has 17 amino acids. The V and J ends lost 0 bases and 6 bases, in that order; junction bases with no gene match: 10. The full variable domain, with the rest looked up from reference TRBV5-1 and TRBJ1-4, is KAGVTQTPRYLIKTRGQQVTLSCSPISGHRSVSWYQQTPGQGLQFLFEYFSETQRNKGNFPGRFSGRQFSNSRSEMNVSTLELGDSALYLCASSLGQGNRGDEKLFFGSGTQLSVL.

V is TRBV4-2 and J is TRBJ2-5, with TRBD2 matching over 9 bases. There are 16 residues in the CDR3. Per germline, CDR1 LGHNA and CDR2 YNFKEQ. With V trimmed by 1 base and J by 5 bases, 8 bases remained unmatched. In nucleotides, the CDR3 is TGTGCCAGCAGCCAAGTGGGGCGGGGGGGCGAGGAGACCCAGTACTTC. As protein: CASSQVGRGGEETQYF.

This chain joins TRBV5-6 and TRBJ2-7, with a weak D call TRBD1 (5 bases). V was cut by 5 bases and J by 3 bases, with 18 bases left in between. CDR1 is SGHDT, CDR2 YYEEEE, per germline. The CDR3 spans 15 residues. CDR3 coding DNA: TGTGCCAGCAGGCCTTTGGGGCCAAGAAGCTACGAGCAGTACTTC. Translating gives CASRPLGPRSYEQYF. Supplemented by reference TRBV5-6 and TRBJ2-7, the full variable domain reads DAGVTQSPTHLIKTRGQQVTLRCSPKSGHDTVSWYQQALGQGPQFIFQYYEEEERQRGNFPDRFSGHQFPNYSSELNVNALLLGDSALYLCASRPLGPRSYEQYFGPGTRLTVT.

The chain joins TRBV6-5 to TRBJ2-4; D remains ambiguous. The CDR3 is 11 residues long. Trimming shortened V by 6 bases and J by 6 bases, and 6 bases separated the two germline ends. Per the germline V gene, CDR1 is MNHEY and CDR2 is SVGAGI. CDR3 nucleotides: TGTGCCAGCAGCCCCGGAAACATTCAGTACTTC. The encoded protein is CASSPGNIQYF.

The J gene is TRBJ1-1, the V gene TRBV7-3, with no clear D. The V gene's germline CDR1 is SGHTA and CDR2 FQGTGA. The CDR3 sequence is 14 residues long. V dropped 5 bases and J dropped 4 bases, with 14 bases sitting between them. CDR3 sequence (DNA): TGTGCCAGCAGCCAAGGCCTCCTCGGCACTGAAGCTTTCTTT. Protein product: CASSQGLLGTEAFF.

This clone was seen just once. The V and J genes are TRBV7-2 and TRBJ2-3; no clear D gene. In germline, CDR1 is SGHTA, CDR2 FQGNSA. Trimming took off 4 bases at V and 1 base at J, with 6 bases between the two ends. This CDR3 contains 13 residues. The DNA of the CDR3 is TGTGCCAGCAGCTCCGGCGGCACAGATACGCAGTATTTT. It encodes CASSSGGTDTQYF.

The chain is built from TRBV7-6 and TRBJ2-5, with D hard to call. CDR3 length equals 14 residues. CDR1 SGHVS and CDR2 FNYEAQ come from the germline V gene. V was shortened by 2 bases and J by 0 bases, with 7 bases between the two germline ends. Written as DNA, the CDR3 is TGTGCCAGCAGCTTAAACGCAGACCAAGAGACCCAGTACTTC. It codes for CASSLNADQETQYF. Combining the CDR3 with reference TRBV7-6 and TRBJ2-5 gives the whole variable domain GAGVSQSPRYKVTKRGQDVALRCDPISGHVSLYWYRQALGQGPEFLTYFNYEAQQDKSGLPNDRFSAERPEGSISTLTIQRTEQRDSAMYRCASSLNADQETQYFGPGTRLLVL.

The J gene is TRBJ1-2, the V gene TRBV2; 8 nucleotides agree with TRBD1. V lost 2 bases to trimming and J lost 7 bases; unmatched junction nucleotides: 9. Germline V gene data show CDR1 as SNHLY and CDR2 as FYNNEI. The CDR3 extends over 15 amino acids. CDR3 nucleotides: TGTGCCAGCAGTGAACAGGGGGCGGGTATAGGTGGCTACACCTTC. Translating it yields CASSEQGAGIGGYTF. Full variable domain (rest looked up from reference TRBV2 and TRBJ1-2): EPEVTQTPSHQVTQMGQEVILRCVPISNHLYFYWYRQILGQKVEFLVSFYNNEISEKSEIFDDQFSVERPDGSNFTLKIRSTKLEDSAMYFCASSEQGAGIGGYTFGSGTRLTVV.